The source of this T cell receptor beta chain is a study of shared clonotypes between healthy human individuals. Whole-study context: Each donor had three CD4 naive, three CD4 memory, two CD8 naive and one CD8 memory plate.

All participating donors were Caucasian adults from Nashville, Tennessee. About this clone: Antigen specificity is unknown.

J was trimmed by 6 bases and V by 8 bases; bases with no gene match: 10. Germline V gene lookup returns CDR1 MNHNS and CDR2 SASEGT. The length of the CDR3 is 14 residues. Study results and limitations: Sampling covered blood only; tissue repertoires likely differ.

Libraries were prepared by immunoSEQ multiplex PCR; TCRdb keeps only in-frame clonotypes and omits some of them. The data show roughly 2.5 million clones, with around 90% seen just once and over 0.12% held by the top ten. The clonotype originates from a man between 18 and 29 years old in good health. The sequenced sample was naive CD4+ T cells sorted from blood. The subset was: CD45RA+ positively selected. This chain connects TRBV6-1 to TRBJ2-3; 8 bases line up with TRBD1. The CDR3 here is CASLPGQGSDTQYF. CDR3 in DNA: TGTGCCAGCCTACCCGGACAGGGTTCGGATACGCAGTATTTT.